In its sample, the clone carrying this TCR beta chain was seen a few times. This entry is derived from a study of tumour-infiltrating T cells in Burkitt lymphoma. Overall study: Overall and progression-free survival were predicted by productive clonality.

Assay: immunoSEQ multiplex PCR; the TCRdb copy retains only in-frame clones and omits some. The sample includes about 7,100 clones, about 17% of them seen just once. Germline loops: CDR1 MNHNS, CDR2 SASEGT. Trimming removed 7 bases from V and 3 bases from J; junction bases left unmatched: 4. The length of the CDR3 is 14 residues. The sequencing input was tumor tissue. The chain couples TRBV6-1 to TRBJ2-1; 9 bases align to TRBD2. This TCR was recovered from a human donor with diffuse large B-cell lymphoma. The CDR3: CASMGLAVYNEQFF. CDR3 bases: TGTGCCAGCATGGGACTAGCAGTCTACAATGAGCAGTTCTTC.